The text below deals with one TCR beta chain. The sample belongs to a study of cytomegalovirus exposure and HLA in healthy donors. TCRdb keeps only in-frame clones here, not all; method: immunoSEQ multiplex PCR. This sample yields 260,000 or so clones, of which about 86% are seen a single time; about 2.8% belongs to the top ten. The germline CDR1 and CDR2 sequences are SGHRS and YFSETQ. V dropped 5 bases and J dropped 8 bases, with 8 bases sitting between them. The CDR3 spans 11 residues. The V call is TRBV5-1, the J call TRBJ2-1, with D possibly TRBD2 on 5 matching bases. Sequencing was performed on PBMCs. This TCR came from a man younger than 30 in good health and CMV-seronegative. CDR3 coding DNA: TGCGCCAGCAGGGGGAGCGATGAGCAGTTCTTC. Its protein is CASRGSDEQFF. The full variable domain, with the rest looked up from reference TRBV5-1 and TRBJ2-1, is KAGVTQTPRYLIKTRGQQVTLSCSPISGHRSVSWYQQTPGQGLQFLFEYFSETQRNKGNFPGRFSGRQFSNSRSEMNVSTLELGDSALYLCASRGSDEQFFGPGTRLTVL.